Listed below are T cell receptor beta chains from one sample, sequenced in a study of blood T cell repertoires in COVID-19. Profiling relied on immunoSEQ multiplex PCR, and the TCRdb table lists in-frame clones only, not all of them. Of around 140,000 clones listed, about four fifths are singletons. Sequencing was carried out using peripheral blood. The source is a woman aged 55-69 years with active or convalescent COVID-19. Both conserved end residues are part of each CDR3. D genes are given only for firm matches. Only part of the rows carry a size: once, few, many, or a class if the clone is expanded.

J: TRBJ1-2; V: TRBV5-8; D: TRBD1; size: NA; DNA: TGTGCCAGCAGCTTGGGAGGGGGCACAGCTAGCTATGGCTACACCTTC; CDR3: CASSLGGGTASYGYTF
J: TRBJ1-5; V: TRBV2; D: NA; size: NA; DNA: TGTGCCAGCAAAGGACTCAGAAGCAATCAGCCCCAGCATTTT; CDR3: CASKGLRSNQPQHF
J: TRBJ1-1; V: TRBV3-1/TRBV3-2; D: NA; size: NA; DNA: TGTGCCAGCAGCCAGGGCCTCTGGGGAGGAAACACTGAAGCTTTCTTT; CDR3: CASSQGLWGGNTEAFF
J: TRBJ2-2; V: TRBV19; D: NA; size: NA; DNA: TGTGCCAGTAGTATTCGGAGCCAGGGGGGTGCGAACACCGGGGAGCTGTTTTTT; CDR3: CASSIRSQGGANTGELFF
J: TRBJ2-5; V: TRBV19; D: NA; size: few; DNA: TGTGCCAGTAGTATGGGCGGCTACCGATCCCCAGGGGCCCAGTACTTC; CDR3: CASSMGGYRSPGAQYF
J: TRBJ2-3; V: TRBV6-5; D: TRBD2; size: NA; DNA: TGTGCCAGCAGTTACAATTCGGGGGGTGACACAGATACGCAGTATTTT; CDR3: CASSYNSGGDTDTQYF
J: TRBJ1-1; V: TRBV6-4; D: NA; size: NA; DNA: TGTGCCAGCAGGGCCTCTCAGGGGAACACTGAAGCTTTCTTT; CDR3: CASRASQGNTEAFF
J: TRBJ2-1; V: TRBV11-2; D: NA; size: NA; DNA: TGTGCCAGCAGCTTACAGGGTTACAATGAGCAGTTCTTC; CDR3: CASSLQGYNEQFF
J: TRBJ2-3; V: TRBV7-9; D: NA; size: NA; DNA: TGTGCCAGCAGCTTAGGCCGGCGGGAACTAGTTACGCAGTATTTT; CDR3: CASSLGRRELVTQYF
J: TRBJ2-1; V: TRBV10-3; D: TRBD1; size: NA; DNA: TGTGCCACCTCCGGGACAGGATACAATGAGCAGTTCTTC; CDR3: CATSGTGYNEQFF
J: TRBJ1-1; V: TRBV7-9; D: NA; size: NA; DNA: TGTGCCAGCAGCCTGGGGAGGGGGTTTACTGAAGCTTTCTTT; CDR3: CASSLGRGFTEAFF
J: TRBJ1-2; V: TRBV3-1/TRBV3-2; D: NA; size: NA; DNA: TGTGCCAGCAGCCGAATAGGCACAGACCATGGCTACACCTTC; CDR3: CASSRIGTDHGYTF
J: TRBJ1-6; V: TRBV5-1; D: NA; size: NA; DNA: TGCGCCAGCAGCGACCGACTGAATTCACCCCTCCACTTT; CDR3: CASSDRLNSPLHF
J: TRBJ2-3; V: TRBV4-2; D: NA; size: NA; DNA: TGTGCCAGCAGCCAAGTTTATCCAGGTTCGGCGGGGAGCACAGATACGCAGTATTTT; CDR3: CASSQVYPGSAGSTDTQYF
J: TRBJ1-1; V: TRBV12-3/TRBV12-4; D: NA; size: NA; DNA: TGTGCCAGCAGTTTAGGGGGGCGGTCTGAAGCTTTCTTT; CDR3: CASSLGGRSEAFF
J: TRBJ2-5; V: TRBV7-9; D: TRBD2; size: NA; DNA: TGTGCCAGCAGCTTGGGGACTAGGGAGACCCAGTACTTC; CDR3: CASSLGTRETQYF
J: TRBJ2-7; V: TRBV3-1/TRBV3-2; D: NA; size: NA; DNA: TGTGCCAGCAGCCAAGTGGCCGAGCAGTACTTC; CDR3: CASSQVAEQYF
J: TRBJ2-5; V: TRBV11-2; D: NA; size: NA; DNA: TGTGCCAGCAGCTCCAACAGGGGAGGTCAAGAGACCCAGTACTTC; CDR3: CASSSNRGGQETQYF
J: TRBJ1-4; V: TRBV5-1; D: TRBD1; size: few; DNA: TGCGCCAGCAGCGAGGGACAGGCCTATGAAAAACTGTTTTTT; CDR3: CASSEGQAYEKLFF
J: TRBJ2-1; V: TRBV4-1; D: TRBD1; size: NA; DNA: TGCGCCAGCAGCCAAGAAATTTTCCCGGGACAGGGAAACAATGAGCAGTTCTTC; CDR3: CASSQEIFPGQGNNEQFF
J: TRBJ2-5; V: TRBV7-2; D: NA; size: NA; DNA: TGTGCCAGCAGCTTAGGCCGGTACCAAGAGACCCAGTACTTC; CDR3: CASSLGRYQETQYF
J: TRBJ1-1; V: TRBV18; D: TRBD1; size: few; DNA: TGTGCCAGCTCACCAACACAGGGGGGCGAAGCTTTCTTT; CDR3: CASSPTQGGEAFF
J: TRBJ2-5; V: TRBV15; D: NA; size: NA; DNA: TGTGCCACTTCCCAGACTCCCCTCCCGGCGGAGACCCAGTACTTC; CDR3: CATSQTPLPAETQYF
J: TRBJ2-7; V: TRBV6-2/TRBV6-3; D: NA; size: NA; DNA: TGTGCCAGCAGTTACCGGGACAACTCCTACGAGCAGTACTTC; CDR3: CASSYRDNSYEQYF
J: TRBJ1-1; V: TRBV2; D: NA; size: once; DNA: TGTGCCAGCAGCAAAGAGAGGAACACTGAAGCTTTCTTT; CDR3: CASSKERNTEAFF
J: TRBJ1-1; V: TRBV2; D: NA; size: NA; DNA: TGTGCCAGCACCGGCCAGCGGAACACTGAAGCTTTCTTT; CDR3: CASTGQRNTEAFF
J: TRBJ2-5; V: TRBV6-5; D: TRBD1; size: NA; DNA: TGTGCAACGGGGGACAGGGAAGGAGAGACCCAGTACTTC; CDR3: CATGDREGETQYF
J: TRBJ2-3; V: TRBV6-5; D: TRBD2; size: once; DNA: TGTGCCAGCGAAAGCGGGAGGGCCACAGATACGCAGTATTTT; CDR3: CASESGRATDTQYF
J: TRBJ2-3; V: TRBV12-3/TRBV12-4; D: NA; size: NA; DNA: TGTGCCAGCAGTTTCGCCGGTGCAGATACGCAGTATTTT; CDR3: CASSFAGADTQYF